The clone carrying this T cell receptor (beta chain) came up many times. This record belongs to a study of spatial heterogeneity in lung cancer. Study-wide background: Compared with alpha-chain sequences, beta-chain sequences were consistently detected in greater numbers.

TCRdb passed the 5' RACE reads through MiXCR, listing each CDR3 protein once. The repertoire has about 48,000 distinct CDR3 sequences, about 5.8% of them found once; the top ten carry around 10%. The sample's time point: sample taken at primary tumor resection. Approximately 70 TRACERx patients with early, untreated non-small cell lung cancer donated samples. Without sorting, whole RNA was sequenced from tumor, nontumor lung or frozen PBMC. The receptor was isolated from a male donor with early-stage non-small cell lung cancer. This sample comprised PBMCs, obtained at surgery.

The CDR3 protein is CASSPGQNSPLHF. The CDR3 region has the DNA TGTGCCAGCTCACCGGGACAAAATTCACCCCTCCACTTT. This chain links TRBV18 with TRBJ1-6, with D maybe TRBD1 (6 bases). Germline CDR1 is KGHSH and CDR2 is LQKENI. This CDR3 has 13 residues. Between the trimmed V and J ends, which lost 3 bases and 7 bases, there was a span of 7 bases.